This is a list of T cell receptor beta chains from one sample in a study of blood T cell repertoires in COVID-19. Some clones are missing from TCRdb's copy, which holds only in-frame ones; the method was immunoSEQ multiplex PCR. The sample holds about 240,000 clones; about four fifths are singletons and the top ten take 1.9%. Sample: peripheral blood. These receptors were obtained from a man aged 25-45 years who had recovered from COVID-19. CDR3s include the opening cysteine and the closing phenylalanine or tryptophan. Each record gives: J gene, clone size, V gene, CDR3 protein. The size of a clone is reported for some rows only, either as once, few or many, or as a class for expanded clones.

>TRBJ1-3|.|TRBV2
CASSDTAGGNTIYF
>TRBJ1-3|many|TRBV7-6
CASSEGQGAFSGNTIYF
>TRBJ1-2|few|TRBV5-1
CASRTTANYGYTF
>TRBJ1-1|.|TRBV4-1
CASSQDPQGARAFF
>TRBJ2-3|.|TRBV24-1
CATSDPTRRTQYF
>TRBJ1-2|once|TRBV7-2
CASSLETGDNGYTF
>TRBJ1-3|.|TRBV4-1
CASSQDSSRSSGNTIYF
>TRBJ2-2|once|TRBV6-5
CASILGGSLTGELFF
>TRBJ2-3|.|TRBV19
CASTDGGSTDTQYF
>TRBJ2-5|once|TRBV6-2/TRBV6-3
CASSYRTLGTQYF
>TRBJ2-3|once|TRBV5-1
CASSLALADTDTQYF
>TRBJ2-6|.|TRBV7-2
CASSQTGANVLTF
>TRBJ1-2|few|TRBV2
CASSDRVTYGYTF
>TRBJ1-2|.|TRBV7-9
CASSLGGQGSYGYTF
>TRBJ1-6|.|TRBV3-1/TRBV3-2
CASSLLRSRGHHSPLHF
>TRBJ2-1|.|TRBV12-3/TRBV12-4
CASSLGRWEQFF
>TRBJ1-6|.|TRBV2
CASSDLKSSYNSPLHF
>TRBJ1-5|.|TRBV2
CASSYGGGVQPQHF
>TRBJ2-2|.|TRBV3-1/TRBV3-2
CASSQDPLTGELFF
>TRBJ1-3|.|TRBV10-3
CAIKGRPFSGNTIYF
>TRBJ2-7|.|TRBV19
CASSNGQGSYEQYF